This T cell receptor beta chain was found in a study of response to subunit inactivated influenza vaccine. The CDR3 covers 13 residues. V shed 7 bases, J shed 4 bases, and the junction held 6 bases outside the gene matches. TCRdb re-called the RT-PCR reads with MiXCR, one entry per CDR3 protein. This table has about 520,000 distinct CDR3 sequences, approximately 9.9% appearing once. The chain employs TRBV12-3 or TRBV12-4 and TRBJ1-2, with 7 bases lining up with TRBD1. This clonotype was sampled from a man aged 50-59 years who received an inactivated influenza vaccine. This material consisted of PBMCs from blood, taken around seven weeks after vaccination. Here the CDR3 reads CASNADRAYGYTF. CDR3 DNA sequence: TGTGCCAGCAACGCTGACAGGGCCTATGGCTACACCTTC.